This T cell receptor beta chain was recorded in a study of T cells in Graves' hyperthyroidism and ophthalmopathy. Exclusion of patients followed from uncontrolled infection, other autoimmune disease, pregnancy or lactation. From RNA transcripts, TCR beta CDR3 regions were amplified. TCR CDR3 regions were first amplified by RT-PCR with HTBI primers. TCRdb reprocessed the multiplex PCR reads via MiXCR and lists one record per CDR3 protein. The sample consists of 330,000 or so distinct CDR3 sequences, less than 20% of them appearing once. This clonotype was seen repeatedly, ten times or more. This CDR3 is 11 amino acids long. Germline assignment: CDR1 MDHEN and CDR2 SYDVKM. Trimming took off 6 bases at V and 9 bases at J, with 11 bases between the two ends.

This receptor was obtained from a middle-aged man with Graves' ophthalmopathy. The chain couples TRBV28 to TRBJ2-5; a weak D match, TRBD2 (5 bases). Sequenced input: blood. CDR3 DNA sequence: TGTGCCAGCAGGGAAGGAGGTCCCCAGTACTTC. It codes for CASREGGPQYF. Based on the CDR3 plus reference TRBV28 and TRBJ2-5, the full variable domain is DVKVTQSSRYLVKRTGEKVFLECVQDMDHENMFWYRQDPGLGLRLIYFSYDVKMKEKGDIPEGYSVSREKKERFSLILESASTNQTSMYLCASREGGPQYFGPGTRLLVL.